The 15 T cell receptor beta chains below all came from one sample that was sequenced in a study of blood T cell repertoires in COVID-19 (dated by TCRdb to 2020 to 2021). The receptor library was made with the immunoSEQ multiplex PCR assay. Here the immuneACCESS table is served through TCRdb, limited to in-frame sequences with V and J called. Missing clones are a known gap in these copies; in checked studies unresolved V genes cover under half, and the rest lacks a known reason. This sample lists 260,000 or so clones; around 82% were detected once. In total, the top ten clones hold 4% to 5% of the sample. Input material: peripheral blood. The receptors come from a woman in her 70s with acute or convalescent COVID-19.

The CDR3 nucleotides are TGTGCCAGTAAGGTGCGGGGATCGACAGATACGCAGTATTTT. Protein: CASKVRGSTDTQYF. The J gene is TRBJ2-3, the V gene TRBV19, with D possibly TRBD2 on 6 matching bases. The V gene lost 7 bases and the J gene lost 3 bases, with 14 bases spanning the gap. This CDR3 is 14 amino acids long. CDR1 is LNHDA, CDR2 SQIVND, per germline (reference sequence).

J is TRBJ1-1 and V is TRBV18; D not certain. CDR3 length: 13 residues. The germline CDR1 and CDR2 sequences are KGHSH and LQKENI. The V end lost 7 bases, the J end lost 1 base, and 10 bases lay between the germline ends. CDR3 nucleotides: TGTGCCAGCTTTGAGACACGGAACACTGAAGCTTTCTTT. Residues: CASFETRNTEAFF.

There are a few counts of this clone. The chain uses TRBV19 and TRBJ2-3, with 9 bases lining up with TRBD2. The CDR3 sequence is 15 residues long. Per germline, CDR1 LNHDA and CDR2 SQIVND (reference sequence). Trimming removed 7 bases from V and 4 bases from J; junction bases left unmatched: 9. CDR3 in DNA: TGTGCCAGTACCTCGTCCGGCGGGGGGGCAGATACGCAGTATTTT. Its protein product is CASTSSGGGADTQYF.

The V and J genes are TRBV25-1 and TRBJ2-3; TRBD2 aligns across 9 bases. The germline V gene has CDR1 MGHDK and CDR2 SYGVNS. The CDR3 loop spans 16 amino acids. Losses at the gene ends were 1 base for V and 3 bases for J; bases not matched to a gene: 5. The CDR3 DNA reads TGTGCCAGCAGTGAATGGCGGGGGGGCAGGACAGATACGCAGTATTTT. As protein: CASSEWRGGRTDTQYF.

The rearrangement links TRBV18 to TRBJ2-2; TRBD1 matches at 11 bases. The V segment lost 3 bases and the J segment 5 bases; nucleotides outside the gene matches: 8. Looked up from germline, CDR1 is KGHSH and CDR2 is LQKENI. The length of the CDR3 is 17 residues. The DNA of the CDR3 is TGTGCCAGCTCACCGACCGGGACAGGGGGACTGACCGGGGAGCTGTTTTTT. It encodes CASSPTGTGGLTGELFF.

This clone was observed a single time. The rearrangement links TRBV19 to TRBJ1-2; tentative D call: TRBD1 (5 bases). V was clipped by 3 bases and J by 8 bases, with 19 bases between them. The CDR3 extends over 15 amino acids. Germline CDR1 is LNHDA and CDR2 is SQIVND (reference sequence). The CDR3 DNA is TGTGCCAGTAGTATCGAAAGGAGGGCAGGGCGCGGCTACACCTTC. It encodes CASSIERRAGRGYTF.

The sample holds one count of this clone. The chain couples TRBV10-3 to TRBJ2-5; TRBD1 matches 8 bases. V was pared by 2 bases and J by 4 bases, with 12 bases of the junction left unmatched. Per germline, CDR1 ENHRY and CDR2 SYGVKD. The CDR3 spans 17 residues. The DNA for the CDR3 is TGTGCCATCAGTGAGATCGGACAGGGCCTCGGTGGAGAGACCCAGTACTTC. As protein: CAISEIGQGLGGETQYF.

This clone came up once. V gene TRBV19 combines with J gene TRBJ1-2; 9 bases are shared with TRBD1. The CDR3 totals 15 residues. Germline CDR1 and CDR2: LNHDA and SQIVND (reference sequence). V trimming: 5 bases; J trimming: 2 bases; junction bases outside the gene matches: 6. The chain's CDR3 is CASSLTGTGNYGYTF. For the CDR3, the DNA is TGTGCCAGTAGTTTAACCGGGACAGGGAACTATGGCTACACCTTC.

V usage is TRBV28 and J usage is TRBJ2-5; 10 positions match TRBD2. The CDR3 has 14 residues. Trimming took 6 bases from V and 6 from J; bases not matched to a gene: 7. Germline CDR1 and CDR2: MDHEN and SYDVKM. The CDR3 protein is CASRSGGALKTQYF. For the CDR3, the DNA is TGTGCCAGCAGAAGCGGGGGGGCTTTGAAGACCCAGTACTTC.

A note on this clone: One end of the junction varies from germline; a read error may be responsible. The gene calls are TRBV9 and TRBJ1-2, with D possibly matching TRBD1 (6 bases). The length of the CDR3 is 13 residues. CDR1 and CDR2 from the germline V gene are SGDLS and YYNGEE. CDR3 amino acids: CASSLEPGQPFFF. DNA for the CDR3: TGTGCCAGCAGCTTAGAACCGGGACAACCCTTTTTCTTC.

J is TRBJ2-3 and V is TRBV11-3, with TRBD1 identical over 8 bases. Unmatched junction bases numbered 5, after V lost 5 bases and J lost 4 bases. Germline loops: CDR1 SGHNT, CDR2 YENEEA. The CDR3 is 14 amino acids. The CDR3 sequence is CASSPHRGADTQYF. DNA for the CDR3: TGTGCCAGCAGCCCGCACAGGGGGGCAGATACGCAGTATTTT.

This rearrangement joins TRBV4-1 to TRBJ1-4; perhaps TRBD1 as D (6 bases). Between the trimmed V and J ends, which lost 1 base and 7 bases, there was a span of 13 bases. Germline CDR1 MGHRA, CDR2 YSYEKL. The CDR3 extends over 15 amino acids. CDR3 amino acids: CASSQGIGGFEKLFF. The CDR3 coding sequence is TGCGCCAGCAGCCAAGGAATAGGGGGTTTTGAAAAACTGTTTTTT.

This clone has more than one count but fewer than ten. V and J are TRBV30 and TRBJ1-1; D not resolved. Germline CDR1 and CDR2: GTSNPN and SVGIG (reference sequence). The CDR3 covers 11 residues. Trimming left V 7 bases short and J 5 bases short, with 11 bases between. The CDR3 loop is CASSVGTEAFF. The CDR3 DNA follows: TGTGCCTCCAGCGTTGGAACTGAAGCTTTCTTT. Combining the CDR3 with reference TRBV30 and TRBJ1-1 gives the whole variable domain SQTIHQWPATLVQPVGSPLSLECTVEGTSNPNLYWYRQAAGRGLQLLFYSVGIGQISSEVPQNLSASRPQDRQFILSSKKLLLSDSGFYLCASSVGTEAFFGQGTRLTVV.

This clone has a handful of counts. The gene calls are TRBV7-2 and TRBJ1-3; the D gene is possibly TRBD1 (5 bases). V lost 4 bases, J lost 4 bases, and 14 bases lay in between. Germline V lookup: CDR1 SGHTA, CDR2 FQGNSA. The CDR3 has 15 residues. CDR3 region: CASSYGGGSGNTIYF. CDR3 nucleotide sequence: TGTGCCAGCAGCTACGGTGGGGGGTCGGGAAACACCATATATTTT.

For this clone: At the DNA level, this CDR3 is encoded by other sequences in the same sample as well. CDR3 sequence: CASSIGTGYGYTF. For the CDR3, the DNA is TGTGCCAGTAGTATCGGGACAGGGTATGGCTACACCTTC. V and J are TRBV19 and TRBJ1-2, with 9 bases identical to TRBD1. After removal of 3 bases from V and 5 bases from J, the junction contained 1 base not matched to a gene. Germline V CDR1 and CDR2: LNHDA, SQIVND (reference sequence). The CDR3 has 13 amino acids.